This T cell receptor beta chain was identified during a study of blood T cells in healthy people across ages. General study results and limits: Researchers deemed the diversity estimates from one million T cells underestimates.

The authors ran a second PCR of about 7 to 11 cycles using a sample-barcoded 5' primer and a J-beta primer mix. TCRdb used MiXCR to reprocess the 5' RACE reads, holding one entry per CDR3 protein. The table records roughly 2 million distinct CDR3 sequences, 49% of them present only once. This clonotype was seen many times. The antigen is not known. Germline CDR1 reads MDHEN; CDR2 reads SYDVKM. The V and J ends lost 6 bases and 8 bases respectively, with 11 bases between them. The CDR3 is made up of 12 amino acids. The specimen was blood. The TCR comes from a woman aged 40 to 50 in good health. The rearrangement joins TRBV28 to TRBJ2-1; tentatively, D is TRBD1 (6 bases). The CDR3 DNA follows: TGTGCCAGCAGCTTAACAGGGTATGAGCAGTTCTTC. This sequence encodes CASSLTGYEQFF. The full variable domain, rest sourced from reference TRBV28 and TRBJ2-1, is DVKVTQSSRYLVKRTGEKVFLECVQDMDHENMFWYRQDPGLGLRLIYFSYDVKMKEKGDIPEGYSVSREKKERFSLILESASTNQTSMYLCASSLTGYEQFFGPGTRLTVL.